These 28 T cell receptor beta chains were all obtained from the same sample, sequenced in a study of T-cell reconstitution after alpha-beta-depleted transplantation in children. For TCRbeta, the library was prepared with unique molecular identifiers. TCRdb redid the calling of the PCR reads with MiXCR, one entry per CDR3 protein. The data hold fewer than 550,000 distinct CDR3 sequences, with over 9.5% observed a single time. The specimen comprised PBMCs, mostly from graft donor cells, sampled 180 days after TCRalphabeta/CD19-depleted stem cell transplant. These receptors all come from a female patient aged 2 to 10 who had a stem cell transplant for aplastic anemia, so the T cells may come from the graft donor.

This clonotype came up a few times. This chain connects TRBV14 to TRBJ2-7; 9 bases match TRBD1. This CDR3 region has 16 residues. The ends lost 4 bases at V and 2 bases at J; junction bases unmatched: 9. The germline gives CDR1 SGHDN, CDR2 FVKESK. CDR3 protein: CASSRYRGTGTYEQYV. The DNA of the CDR3 is TGTGCCAGCAGCCGTTACCGCGGGACAGGGACCTACGAGCAGTACGTC.

The count of this clonotype is one. One end of the junction varies from germline; a read error may be responsible. The V and J genes are TRBV11-1 and TRBJ2-1; tentative D call: TRBD2 (7 bases). The CDR3 has 17 amino acids. The germline CDR1 and CDR2 sequences are SGHAT and FQDESV (reference sequence). CDR3 nucleotide sequence: TGTGCCAGCAGCCACTGGGGGGGCGCGACATCCTACAATGCGCAGTTCTTC. Translated, it gives CASSHWGGATSYNAQFF. Supplemented by reference TRBV11-1 and TRBJ2-1, the full variable domain reads EAEVAQSPRYKITEKSQAVAFWCDPISGHATLYWYRQILGQGPELLVQFQDESVVDDSQLPKDRFSAERLKGVDSTLKIQPAELGDSAMYLCASSHWGGATSYNAQFFGPGTRLTVL.

This clonotype was observed a handful of times. The chain carries TRBV6-5 and TRBJ2-5; TRBD2 agrees at 7 bases. CDR1 is MNHEY and CDR2 is SVGAGI in the germline V gene. The CDR3 length is 14 residues. V was pared by 0 bases and J by 4 bases, with 2 bases of the junction left unmatched. CDR3 protein: CASSYSGEGETQYF. CDR3 DNA sequence: TGTGCCAGCAGTTACTCCGGGGAGGGAGAGACCCAGTACTTC.

This clonotype has a handful of counts. The chain has TRBV11-1 and TRBJ1-2, with D uncertain. Germline-derived CDR1 and CDR2 are SGHAT and FQDESV (reference sequence). This CDR3 has 20 amino acids. V was trimmed by 2 bases and J by 6 bases, leaving 31 bases between them. CDR3 protein: CASSLIAGSGGRSRDDGYTF. CDR3 in DNA: TGTGCCAGCAGCTTAATCGCTGGTAGTGGAGGGAGGTCTCGTGACGATGGCTACACCTTC.

This clonotype was counted between two and nine times. CDR3 nucleotides: TGTGCCAGTAGGACCACTAGCGGGAGCTACAATGAGCAGTTCTTC. Protein sequence: CASRTTSGSYNEQFF. The genes are TRBV19 and TRBJ2-1; 11 bases line up with TRBD2. CDR3 length equals 15 residues. J gave up 3 bases and V 6 bases, and 4 bases lay outside the gene matches. Germline values: CDR1 LNHDA, CDR2 SQIVND (reference sequence).

This clonotype was observed a handful of times. The chain uses TRBV9 and TRBJ2-2; 8 bases line up with TRBD2. V lost 3 bases, J lost 6 bases, and 7 bases stayed unmatched. This CDR3 has 15 amino acids. CDR1 is SGDLS, CDR2 YYNGEE, per germline. The CDR3 DNA reads TGTGCCAGCAGCGCAGCGGGAGCGTTCGCCGGGGAGCTGTTTTTT. It specifies CASSAAGAFAGELFF.

This chain links TRBV10-3 with TRBJ2-1; D is tentatively TRBD1 or TRBD2 (6 bases each). The CDR3 has 16 amino acids. CDR1 ENHRY and CDR2 SYGVKD come from the germline V gene. Trimming removed 2 bases at V and 5 bases at J, with 16 bases between. CDR3 nucleotide sequence: TGTGCCATCAGTGAGAGGGGTGGAAGGGGGGACAATGAGCAGTTCTTC. It codes for CAISERGGRGDNEQFF.

This clonotype was seen only a few times. This chain joins TRBV5-1 and TRBJ2-7; tentatively, D is TRBD2 (5 bases). Germline values: CDR1 SGHRS, CDR2 YFSETQ. CDR3 length: 15 residues. Trimming pared 0 bases from V and 4 bases from J, leaving 14 bases between. CDR3: CASSLGGNNLYEQYF. The CDR3 coding sequence is TGCGCCAGCAGCTTGGGAGGGAACAACCTATACGAGCAGTACTTC.

This clonotype was observed a few times. V is TRBV14 and J is TRBJ1-4; D gene unclear. V gave up 3 bases and J gave up 0 bases, with 23 bases separating them. Germline CDR1 reads SGHDN; CDR2 reads FVKESK. The CDR3 length is 20 residues. In nucleotides, the CDR3 is TGTGCCAGCAGCCACCCGGCGGGAGGGCCCCTATTTGCAACTAATGAAAAACTGTTTTTT. Its translation is CASSHPAGGPLFATNEKLFF.

Note on this clonotype: The junction does not match germline at one end; this may be a read error. The chain uses TRBV7-2 and TRBJ1-4; 7 nucleotides line up with TRBD1. This CDR3 region has 14 residues. Per germline, CDR1 SGHTA and CDR2 FQGNSA. The CDR3 sequence: CASSLDREDEKLFF. CDR3 in DNA: TGTGCCAGCAGTTTAGACAGGGAGGACGAAAAACTGTTTTTT.

V usage is TRBV7-2 and J usage is TRBJ2-3; either TRBD1 or TRBD2 may supply D (5 bases each). V shed 2 bases and J shed 3 bases, with 15 bases lying between them. CDR3 length equals 16 residues. The germline CDR1 and CDR2 sequences are SGHTA and FQGNSA. In nucleotides, the CDR3 is TGTGCCAGCAGCTTACGGGGCCCGGGCATAACAGATACGCAGTATTTT. Amino acids: CASSLRGPGITDTQYF.

This clonotype was observed a handful of times. The chain links TRBV15 to TRBJ2-7; a possible D gene is TRBD1 (6 bases). In germline, CDR1 is LNHNV, CDR2 YYDKDF (reference sequence). V was trimmed by 5 bases and J by 3 bases, leaving 14 bases between them. This CDR3 region has 14 residues. The CDR3 DNA reads as TGTGCCACCAGCTATGGACAGCTTTACTACGAGCAGTACTTC. Protein: CATSYGQLYYEQYF.

This clonotype was seen a handful of times. The chain employs TRBV14 and TRBJ2-1; 9 bases match TRBD2. This CDR3 contains 16 residues. Trimming at V came to 4 bases and at J to 1 base, leaving 5 bases not matched to a gene. From germline, CDR1 is SGHDN and CDR2 FVKESK. As DNA, the CDR3 is TGTGCCAGCAGCCTGTTAGCGGGAGCATCCTACAATGAGCAGTTCTTC. This encodes CASSLLAGASYNEQFF.

The chain recombines TRBV20-1 with TRBJ2-1; D is possibly TRBD2 (5 bases). From germline, CDR1 is DFQATT and CDR2 SNEGSKA (reference sequence). This CDR3 has 13 amino acids. Trimming stripped 3 bases from V and 4 bases from J, with 10 bases between. The CDR3 coding sequence is TGCAGTGCTAGGGAGGTGCCTTACAATGAGCAGTTCTTC. Protein: CSAREVPYNEQFF.

The chain couples TRBV5-6 to TRBJ2-5; D may be TRBD1 (6 bases). This CDR3 comprises 17 residues. V shed 0 bases and J shed 1 base, with 16 bases lying between them. Germline V gene data show CDR1 as SGHDT and CDR2 as YYEEEE. CDR3 amino acids: CASSLEINHRAQETQYF. In nucleotides, the CDR3 is TGTGCCAGCAGCTTGGAGATTAACCACAGGGCCCAAGAGACCCAGTACTTC.

This clonotype occurred a few times. The chain carries TRBV7-9 and TRBJ2-7; D is unresolved. V was clipped by 2 bases and J by 4 bases, with 15 bases between them. The CDR3 runs 15 residues. Germline V gene sequence: CDR1 SEHNR, CDR2 FQNEAQ (reference sequence). This chain's CDR3 is CASSLPYSLPYEQYF. DNA for the CDR3: TGTGCCAGCAGCTTACCGTATTCTCTCCCTTACGAGCAGTACTTC. Full variable domain (missing parts from reference TRBV7-9 and TRBJ2-7): DTGVSQNPRHKITKRGQNVTFRCDPISEHNRLYWYRQTLGQGPEFLTYFQNEAQLEKSRLLSDRFSAERPKGSFSTLEIQRTEQGDSAMYLCASSLPYSLPYEQYFGPGTRLTVT.

This clonotype was counted many times. V usage is TRBV6-1 and J usage is TRBJ2-6; 8 bases are shared with TRBD1. The CDR3 is 17 residues long. Germline trimming cut 6 bases from V and 0 bases from J; bases unmatched to any gene: 7. Germline V gives CDR1 MNHNS, CDR2 SASEGT. The DNA of the CDR3 is TGTGCCAGCAGCGGACGGACAGGGTACTCTGGGGCCAACGTCCTGACTTTC. Its translation: CASSGRTGYSGANVLTF.

This chain connects TRBV10-2 to TRBJ2-7; D may correspond to TRBD1 or TRBD2 (5 bases each). Between the trimmed V and J ends, which lost 2 bases and 1 base, there was a span of 12 bases. CDR3 size: 15 residues. CDR1 WSHSY and CDR2 SAAADI come from the germline V gene. The CDR3 nucleotides are TGCGCCAGCAGTGAGCGGGACCGAGCATCCTACGAGCAGTACGTC. Translation gives CASSERDRASYEQYV.

The table lists this clonotype with a few counts. Here the CDR3 reads CAIKAGQGHGYTF. The CDR3 DNA reads as TGTGCCATCAAGGCAGGGCAGGGGCATGGCTACACCTTC. This chain joins TRBV10-3 and TRBJ1-2; perhaps TRBD1 as D (6 bases). V was clipped by 7 bases and J by 6 bases, with 15 bases between them. CDR3 size: 13 residues. CDR1 ENHRY and CDR2 SYGVKD come from the germline V gene.

This clonotype was counted between two and nine times. This rearrangement joins TRBV6-5 to TRBJ1-1; 7 bases line up with TRBD1. Germline-derived CDR1 and CDR2 are MNHEY and SVGAGI. The V and J ends lost 1 base and 1 base, in that order; junction bases with no gene match: 3. The CDR3 is made up of 15 amino acids. The CDR3 region is CASSYYRGRNTEAFF. CDR3 nucleotides: TGTGCCAGCAGTTACTACAGGGGACGGAACACTGAAGCTTTCTTT.

In its sample, this clonotype was seen a few times. V and J are TRBV9 and TRBJ1-1; D is unresolved. The ends were cut back, 0 bases at V and 1 base at J, with 7 bases in the middle. The CDR3 consists of 14 residues. Germline V gene sequence: CDR1 SGDLS, CDR2 YYNGEE. DNA of the CDR3: TGTGCCAGCAGCGTAGGCAGGCCGAACACTGAAGCTTTCTTT. Protein: CASSVGRPNTEAFF.

This clonotype was recorded a few times. The V and J genes are TRBV5-1 and TRBJ2-1; no reliable D call. Trimming cost V 0 bases and J 9 bases, with 13 bases left between them. This CDR3 has 14 amino acids. Germline V gives CDR1 SGHRS, CDR2 YFSETQ. The chain's CDR3 is CASSLVVISGEQFF. The CDR3, as DNA: TGCGCCAGCAGCTTGGTGGTTATCTCGGGTGAGCAGTTCTTC.

This clonotype was seen a few times. The genes are TRBV20-1 and TRBJ2-5, with TRBD1 identical over 7 bases. The V gene end was trimmed by 6 bases and the J gene end by 5 bases; junction bases not matched to a gene: 6. CDR3 length: 12 residues. Per germline, CDR1 DFQATT and CDR2 SNEGSKA (reference sequence). The CDR3 protein is CSALDRAETQYF. Written as DNA, the CDR3 is TGCAGTGCCCTAGACAGGGCTGAGACCCAGTACTTC.

The chain recombines TRBV7-6 with TRBJ2-1, with 15 bases identical to TRBD2. The CDR3 consists of 16 residues. The V segment lost 1 base and the J segment 6 bases; nucleotides outside the gene matches: 1. Germline V gene lookup returns CDR1 SGHVS and CDR2 FNYEAQ. The CDR3, as DNA: TGTGCCAGCAGCTTAGGGACTAGCGGGAGGGTCAATGAGCAGTTCTTC. Its translation: CASSLGTSGRVNEQFF.

This clonotype was counted a few times. The chain joins TRBV19 to TRBJ2-6; TRBD1 might be the D (5 bases). V was shortened by 4 bases and J by 0 bases, with 7 bases between the two germline ends. Germline V gene sequence: CDR1 LNHDA, CDR2 SQIVND (reference sequence). CDR3 size: 15 residues. The CDR3 region is CASSRQRSGANVLTF. The CDR3 DNA reads as TGTGCCAGTAGTAGACAGCGCTCTGGGGCCAACGTCCTGACTTTC.

This clonotype was found many times. This chain connects TRBV4-1 to TRBJ2-1; D remains ambiguous. The V and J ends lost 6 bases and 5 bases respectively, with 14 bases between them. CDR3 length: 14 amino acids. Per the germline V gene, CDR1 is MGHRA and CDR2 is YSYEKL. DNA for the CDR3: TGCGCCAGCAGACGGGCTGAGAGTAACAATGAGCAGTTCTTC. It specifies CASRRAESNNEQFF.

The V and J genes are TRBV28 and TRBJ2-7; 13 nucleotides agree with TRBD2. Germline loops: CDR1 MDHEN, CDR2 SYDVKM. This CDR3 comprises 17 residues. V dropped 8 bases and J dropped 2; count of bases not matched to a gene: 12. CDR3: CASSGELAGGKAYEQYF. CDR3 coding DNA: TGTGCCAGCTCCGGGGAACTAGCGGGAGGGAAGGCCTACGAGCAGTACTTC.

In the case of this clonotype: This may stem from a read error, because a much larger clone lies one nucleotide away. The conserved phenylalanine or tryptophan normally closing the CDR3 is absent here, so this likely arose from a read error. This chain joins TRBV29-1 and TRBJ2-3; the D is unclear. The germline gives CDR1 SQVTM, CDR2 ANQGSEA. V was shortened by 7 bases and J by 4 bases, with 9 bases between the two germline ends. This CDR3 spans 11 amino acids. For the CDR3, the DNA is TGCAGCGCGACGCAGTCAGATACGCAGTATTCT. This sequence encodes CSATQSDTQYS.